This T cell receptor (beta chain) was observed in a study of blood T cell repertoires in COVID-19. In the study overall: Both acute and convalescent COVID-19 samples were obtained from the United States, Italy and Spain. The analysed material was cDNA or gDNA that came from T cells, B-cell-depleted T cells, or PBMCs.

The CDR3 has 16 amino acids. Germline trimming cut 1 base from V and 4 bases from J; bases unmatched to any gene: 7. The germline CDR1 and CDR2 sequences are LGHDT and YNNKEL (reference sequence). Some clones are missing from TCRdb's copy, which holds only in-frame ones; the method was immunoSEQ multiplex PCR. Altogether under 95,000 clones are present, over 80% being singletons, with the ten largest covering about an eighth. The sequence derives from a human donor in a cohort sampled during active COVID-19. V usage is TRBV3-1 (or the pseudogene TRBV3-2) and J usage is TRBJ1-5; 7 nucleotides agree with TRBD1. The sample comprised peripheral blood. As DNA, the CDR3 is TGTGCCAGCAGCCAAGCGGCCAGGGGGGCAAATCAGCCCCAGCATTTT. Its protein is CASSQAARGANQPQHF.